The clone carrying this TCR beta chain was found many times. Its antigen is undetermined. This sample is part of a study of T cells in Graves' hyperthyroidism and ophthalmopathy. Study findings and constraints: Among clonotypes expanded in thyroid above 0.001, most were also found in blood.

Duration under 3 months, a NOSPECS grade of at least 4, and a Clinical Activity Score of at least 3 characterized the ophthalmopathy patients. Diagnosing involved the use of clinical symptoms, serum thyroxine and TRAb, thyroid ultrasound and orbital computed tomography. PBMCs came from more than 9 ml fresh peripheral blood. From RNA transcripts, TCR beta CDR3 regions were amplified. RT-PCR in the first round (using the HTBI primer set) targeted the TCR CDR3. TCRdb analysed the multiplex PCR reads with MiXCR anew, one entry per CDR3 protein. Of more than 350,000 distinct CDR3 sequences listed, approximately 14% are singletons. CDR1 is KGHDR and CDR2 is SFDVKD in the germline V gene. This CDR3 is 15 amino acids long. Germline trimming cut 0 bases from V and 9 bases from J; bases unmatched to any gene: 6.

J is TRBJ2-1 and V is TRBV24-1; 8 positions match TRBD1. This TCR was recovered from a woman between 55 and 75 years old with Graves' ophthalmopathy. Sequencing was performed on blood. The CDR3 loop is CATSDLGSGGSEQFF. CDR3 nucleotide sequence: TGTGCCACCAGTGATTTGGGGTCAGGGGGCAGTGAGCAGTTCTTC.